A selection of T cell receptor beta chains follows, all from one sample in a study of cytomegalovirus exposure and HLA in healthy donors. The data were produced by immunoSEQ multiplex PCR, yet TCRdb's version contains in-frame clones alone and is incomplete. The profile shows some 220,000 clones, more than 75% of them singletons. The sequenced material came from PBMCs. All receptors come from a girl under 10 years old in good health and CMV-seronegative. CDR3s leave out the opening cysteine and the closing phenylalanine or tryptophan. Rows may omit the clone size; those that give it use once, few, many or a size class.

>TRBJ1-6|-|TRBV30|10
AWSRTLGALH
>TRBJ2-1|-|TRBV19|11
ASSTGTDNEQF
>TRBJ1-2|-|TRBV19|11
ASSQRQGYGYT
>TRBJ1-5|once|TRBV10-2|11
ASSDQFGQPQH
>TRBJ2-6|-|TRBV18|16
ASSPRTGGASGANVLT
>TRBJ2-7|-|TRBV19|12
ASSPMGRSYEQY
>TRBJ1-1|-|TRBV23-1|12
ASSQSIRQASAF
>TRBJ2-5|-|TRBV2|13
ASRITGTGGKTQY
>TRBJ1-2|once|TRBV29-1|14
SVDDAIQGGNYGYT
>TRBJ2-5|-|TRBV6-6|11
ASSYVAFETQY
>TRBJ2-3|-|TRBV6-5|13
ATSFRAGGMDTQY
>-|once|TRBV5-1|12
ASSLGGIPYEQY
>-|-|TRBV25-1|11
ATLGQGHYEQY
>TRBJ2-5|-|TRBV5-1|12
ASSWLAGQETQY
>TRBJ2-3|once|TRBV7-2|13
ASTFTGRSTDTQY
>TRBJ2-7|few|TRBV10-3|10
AIRQGTPEQY
>TRBJ2-7|few|TRBV11-2|9
ASSPRSEQY
>TRBJ2-7|-|TRBV6-5|13
ASSLLAGGAYEQY
>TRBJ1-4|once|TRBV30|11
AGSGAGDEKLF
>TRBJ2-7|-|TRBV12-5|13
ASGLGRGLSHEQY
>TRBJ1-3|-|TRBV5-1|12
ASSLAVSGNTIY
>TRBJ2-3|-|TRBV6-6|10
AASTSLHTQY
>TRBJ1-1|-|TRBV5-8|14
ASSLHRQGRNTEAF
>TRBJ2-7|-|TRBV5-5|12
ASSLVAGAYEQY
>TRBJ2-7|once|TRBV7-9|12
ASTLSGVSYEQY
>TRBJ2-7|-|TRBV6-1|12
ASSPGQGSYEQY
>TRBJ2-7|-|TRBV19|14
ASSIVGAGGSYEQY
>TRBJ2-2|-|TRBV30|14
AWRRLAGSNTGELF
>TRBJ1-2|-|TRBV15|10
ATSGDRGGYT
>TRBJ2-7|once|TRBV2|15
ASSEAFFSGGVYEQY
>TRBJ1-3|-|TRBV6-5|13
ASGSTGGSGNTIY
>TRBJ2-2|-|TRBV11-2|13
ASSRTRGNTGELF
>TRBJ1-1|-|TRBV7-9|16
ASSYGLRSERLNTEAF
>TRBJ2-7|-|TRBV9|12
ASSVAGLSTEQY
>TRBJ2-2|-|TRBV5-1|11
ASSLELAGELF
>TRBJ1-1|-|TRBV14|13
ASSLPGTVNTEAF
>TRBJ2-7|-|TRBV28|11
ASSPTPAYEQY
>TRBJ1-5|-|TRBV2|11
ATKGDSNQPQH
>TRBJ2-4|-|TRBV5-1|19
ASSLGLAGGLAGGPKNIQY
>TRBJ1-1|-|TRBV14|11
ASSGGTEPEAF
>TRBJ2-7|-|TRBV27|14
ASSLARTGGIYEQY
>TRBJ2-7|-|TRBV19|13
ASSIVGTGAREQY
>TRBJ2-7|-|TRBV10-3|13
AISEGSGGSYEQY
>TRBJ1-4|-|TRBV7-2|13
ASSLAPGTNEKLF
>TRBJ2-3|few|TRBV7-9|15
ASSPVAGGSSTDTQY
>TRBJ2-7|-|TRBV2|12
ASSTDRASGEQY
>TRBJ2-5|-|TRBV7-2|12
ASSLSGGPETQY
>TRBJ2-3|-|TRBV7-6|14
ASSLRTGVSTDTQY
>TRBJ2-7|-|TRBV7-9|10
ASSFQSEEQY
>TRBJ1-1|few|TRBV6-4|12
ASTYSPGSTEAF
>TRBJ1-1|-|TRBV6-6|13
ASSYSWRRDTEAF
>TRBJ1-6|-|TRBV4-1|14
ASSQDRGRVGSPLH
>TRBJ1-4|-|TRBV6-4|12
ASPPNRGRGRDR
>TRBJ2-3|few|TRBV6-1|13
ASSDQLAGADTQY
>TRBJ2-7|-|TRBV7-8|14
ASSLAGGGGIYEQY
>TRBJ1-5|-|TRBV27|11
ASSLSQIQPQH
>TRBJ2-5|-|TRBV30|12
AWTTGQIGGTQY
>TRBJ2-1|-|TRBV6-6|12
ASRHPQDYNEQF
>TRBJ1-4|-|TRBV15|13
ATSRDWTGEEKLF
>TRBJ2-3|-|TRBV4-1|16
ASSRGSTSGPLTDTQY